These T cell receptor beta chains were read from a single sample in a study of cytomegalovirus exposure and HLA in healthy donors. Clones were read by immunoSEQ multiplex PCR, and TCRdb kept only the in-frame ones, dropping some. The table lists 75,000 to 90,000 clones, around three fifths of them singletons. Sequencing was done on a sample of PBMCs. The receptors originated from a woman aged 40 to 50 in good health and CMV-seropositive. CDR3s include the opening cysteine and the closing phenylalanine or tryptophan. A D gene is named only where the DNA matches it firmly. Size tells how often a clone was seen (once, few, many) or the class of an expanded clone, and some rows leave it out.

d_gene: TRBD2
j_gene: TRBJ2-3
v_gene: TRBV13
abundance: .
CDR3nt: TGTGCCAGCAGCTTAGGCCTAAGCGGGAGCGGTGGTACGCAGTATTTT
CDR3aa: CASSLGLSGSGGTQYF

d_gene: TRBD2
j_gene: TRBJ2-7
v_gene: TRBV27
abundance: medium-sized
CDR3nt: TGTGCCAGCAGTTTGGGCGAGCCGGGACTAGCGGGTCAGACCTACGAGCAGTACTTC
CDR3aa: CASSLGEPGLAGQTYEQYF

d_gene: TRBD1
j_gene: TRBJ2-1
v_gene: TRBV7-2
abundance: .
CDR3nt: TGTGCCAGCAGCTTAGCAGGACAGGGGTTTTACAATGAGCAGTTCTTC
CDR3aa: CASSLAGQGFYNEQFF

d_gene: TRBD2
j_gene: TRBJ2-7
v_gene: TRBV7-2
abundance: .
CDR3nt: TGTGCCAGCAGGAGACTAGCGGGGTACGAGCAGTACTTC
CDR3aa: CASRRLAGYEQYF

d_gene: .
j_gene: TRBJ2-7
v_gene: TRBV27
abundance: .
CDR3nt: TGTGCCAGCAGTTTGAACAGCCGCGAGCAGTACTTC
CDR3aa: CASSLNSREQYF

d_gene: .
j_gene: TRBJ1-3
v_gene: TRBV7-6
abundance: .
CDR3nt: TGTGCCAGCCGGAACCCTAGGGGATCTGGAAACACCATATATTTT
CDR3aa: CASRNPRGSGNTIYF

d_gene: TRBD1
j_gene: TRBJ1-1
v_gene: TRBV5-1
abundance: .
CDR3nt: TGCGCCAGCAGTTACGGACAGGGCGAAGCTTTCTTT
CDR3aa: CASSYGQGEAFF

d_gene: TRBD1
j_gene: TRBJ2-7
v_gene: TRBV7-3
abundance: .
CDR3nt: TGTGCCAGCAGCCCCGCCAGGGGGTACGAGCAGTACTTC
CDR3aa: CASSPARGYEQYF

d_gene: .
j_gene: TRBJ1-2
v_gene: TRBV4-2
abundance: .
CDR3nt: TGTGCCAGCAGCCAACTGATCCAGCGAGCTAACTATGGCTACACCTTC
CDR3aa: CASSQLIQRANYGYTF

d_gene: TRBD2
j_gene: TRBJ2-3
v_gene: TRBV28
abundance: few
CDR3nt: TGTGCCAGCAGTCTCCCTAGCGGGCTGACAGATACGCAGTATTTT
CDR3aa: CASSLPSGLTDTQYF

d_gene: TRBD2
j_gene: TRBJ2-3
v_gene: TRBV6-5
abundance: .
CDR3nt: TGTGCCAGCAGTTACTCGCAGCGGGAGACAGATACGCAGTATTTT
CDR3aa: CASSYSQRETDTQYF

d_gene: TRBD2
j_gene: TRBJ2-1
v_gene: TRBV7-3
abundance: .
CDR3nt: TGTGCCAGCAGCGCGACTAGCGGGACTCATGAGCAGTTCTTC
CDR3aa: CASSATSGTHEQFF

d_gene: .
j_gene: TRBJ1-5
v_gene: TRBV7-9
abundance: few
CDR3nt: TGTGCCAGCAGCTCCCAAACAGGCCCTGAGCATTTT
CDR3aa: CASSSQTGPEHF

d_gene: .
j_gene: TRBJ2-6
v_gene: TRBV7-9
abundance: .
CDR3nt: TGTGCCAGCAGCTTAGACCCAGGCGGGGCCAACGTCCTGACTTTC
CDR3aa: CASSLDPGGANVLTF

d_gene: TRBD1
j_gene: TRBJ1-5
v_gene: TRBV2
abundance: few
CDR3nt: TGTGCCAGCAGTGAGGGGGGACAGTATTATCAGCCCCAGCATTTT
CDR3aa: CASSEGGQYYQPQHF

d_gene: TRBD2
j_gene: TRBJ2-2
v_gene: TRBV28
abundance: few
CDR3nt: TGTGCCAGCAGTCCCCCGGGACTAGCGCCGCCGAACACCGGGGAGCTGTTTTTT
CDR3aa: CASSPPGLAPPNTGELFF

d_gene: TRBD2
j_gene: TRBJ2-1
v_gene: TRBV7-3
abundance: .
CDR3nt: TGTGCCAGCAGCGCGCTAGCGGGAGGTAGGAATGAGCAGTTCTTC
CDR3aa: CASSALAGGRNEQFF

d_gene: .
j_gene: TRBJ1-2
v_gene: TRBV7-3
abundance: few
CDR3nt: TGTGCCAGCAGCTCCCAGACGTCGGGTGGCGGCTACACCTTC
CDR3aa: CASSSQTSGGGYTF

d_gene: .
j_gene: TRBJ2-3
v_gene: TRBV28
abundance: .
CDR3nt: TGTGCCAGCAGTTCGCTTCGGACTAGCACAGATACGCAGTATTTT
CDR3aa: CASSSLRTSTDTQYF

d_gene: .
j_gene: TRBJ2-7
v_gene: TRBV7-9
abundance: .
CDR3nt: TGTGCCACGGGTGGCGGGGCAACCTACGAGCAGTACTTC
CDR3aa: CATGGGATYEQYF

d_gene: TRBD1
j_gene: TRBJ1-2
v_gene: TRBV28
abundance: .
CDR3nt: TGTGCCAGCAAAGTGGGACAGTATGGCTACACCTTC
CDR3aa: CASKVGQYGYTF

d_gene: TRBD2
j_gene: TRBJ2-3
v_gene: TRBV13
abundance: .
CDR3nt: TGTGCCAGCAGCTTAGGACTAGCGGGAAAGGGCGGTACGCAGTATTTT
CDR3aa: CASSLGLAGKGGTQYF

d_gene: .
j_gene: TRBJ2-1
v_gene: TRBV5-1
abundance: .
CDR3nt: TGCGCCAGCAGCTTGGAACAGTTCAATGAGCAGTTCTTC
CDR3aa: CASSLEQFNEQFF